A selection of T cell receptor beta chains follows, all from one sample in a study of T cell repertoires in cytomegalovirus infection. Their cognate antigens are unknown. TCRdb reprocessed the reads with MiXCR, giving one entry per CDR3 protein. The sample lists 230,000 or so distinct CDR3 sequences, 35% to 45% seen once, with more than 50% in the top ten. The material sequenced was CD8+ T cells from cultured PBMCs, taken from culture after CMV antigen stimulation. Every receptor here comes from a human donor in good health (CMV status not recorded). Some clones in this sample may be carry-over from other donors' samples. Each CDR3 is given with its conserved first and last residue. A D gene is named only where the DNA matches it firmly. The listing skips clone size in some rows; elsewhere it reads once, few, many or a size class.

d_gene: TRBD2
j_gene: TRBJ2-5
v_gene: TRBV5-1
abundance: -
CDR3nt: TGCGCCAGCAGCTTGGAGTCATCCCCTCTAGCGGGGGGGCCGGATTTCGAGACCCAGTACTTC
CDR3aa: CASSLESSPLAGGPDFETQYF

d_gene: TRBD2
j_gene: TRBJ2-1
v_gene: TRBV9
abundance: few
CDR3nt: TGTGCCAGCAGCGTAGGGGGGAGCGGGAGTTGGAATGAGCAGTTCTTC
CDR3aa: CASSVGGSGSWNEQFF

d_gene: TRBD1
j_gene: TRBJ1-1
v_gene: TRBV7-6
abundance: many
CDR3nt: TGTGCCAGCAGCTTAAATGCCCGACAGGGCGGGATGAACACTGAAGCTTTCTTT
CDR3aa: CASSLNARQGGMNTEAFF

d_gene: TRBD1
j_gene: TRBJ2-7
v_gene: TRBV3-1
abundance: -
CDR3nt: TGTGCCAGCAGCCAAGAGTGGACAGGGACCTACGAGCAGTACTTC
CDR3aa: CASSQEWTGTYEQYF

d_gene: -
j_gene: TRBJ2-1
v_gene: TRBV12-3/TRBV12-4
abundance: -
CDR3nt: TGTGCCAGCAGTTTAGGCCGGGGTCACAATGAGCAGTTCTTC
CDR3aa: CASSLGRGHNEQFF

d_gene: -
j_gene: TRBJ2-1
v_gene: TRBV27
abundance: -
CDR3nt: TGTGCCAGCAGTTCCGCCCAGACCTTCCGTGGCTACAATGAGCAGTTCTTC
CDR3aa: CASSSAQTFRGYNEQFF

d_gene: -
j_gene: TRBJ2-7
v_gene: TRBV10-3
abundance: -
CDR3nt: TGTGCCATCAGTGAGCCACGACTAGGATCCTACGAGCAGTACTTC
CDR3aa: CAISEPRLGSYEQYF

d_gene: -
j_gene: TRBJ2-5
v_gene: TRBV7-9
abundance: -
CDR3nt: TGTGCCAGCAGCTTAGGATCGGCTAGCATGGAGACCCAGTACTTC
CDR3aa: CASSLGSASMETQYF

d_gene: TRBD2
j_gene: TRBJ2-7
v_gene: TRBV20-1
abundance: -
CDR3nt: TGCAGTGCTCCCGCTTCGGGGGGAAGCTCCTACGAGCAGTACTTC
CDR3aa: CSAPASGGSSYEQYF

d_gene: TRBD2
j_gene: TRBJ2-7
v_gene: TRBV7-9
abundance: few
CDR3nt: TGTGCCAGCCGGGGGGGGGACACCGAGCAGTACTTC
CDR3aa: CASRGGDTEQYF

d_gene: -
j_gene: TRBJ2-7
v_gene: TRBV27
abundance: -
CDR3nt: TGTGCCAGCAGTATCCCCTCCTACGAGCAGTACTTC
CDR3aa: CASSIPSYEQYF

d_gene: TRBD1
j_gene: TRBJ2-5
v_gene: TRBV24-1
abundance: -
CDR3nt: TGTGCCACCAGTGATTTGCCATCCGGGACAGGGGACTTGGAGACCCAGTACTTC
CDR3aa: CATSDLPSGTGDLETQYF

d_gene: TRBD1
j_gene: TRBJ2-5
v_gene: TRBV15
abundance: -
CDR3nt: TGTGCCACCAGCAGAGGAACAGGGGGAGAGACCCAGTACTTC
CDR3aa: CATSRGTGGETQYF

d_gene: TRBD2
j_gene: TRBJ2-7
v_gene: TRBV4-3
abundance: once
CDR3nt: TGCGCCAGCAGCCCTAGCGGGAGGCCTCACGAGCAGTACTTC
CDR3aa: CASSPSGRPHEQYF

d_gene: -
j_gene: TRBJ2-7
v_gene: TRBV7-8
abundance: many
CDR3nt: TGTGCCAGCAGCTTAGGGGGCTTCTCCTACGAGCAGTACTTC
CDR3aa: CASSLGGFSYEQYF

d_gene: TRBD2
j_gene: TRBJ2-7
v_gene: TRBV7-9
abundance: -
CDR3nt: TGTGCCAGCAGCTTCCCGGGACTAGCGGGAGCTTGGGAGCAGTACTTC
CDR3aa: CASSFPGLAGAWEQYF

d_gene: -
j_gene: TRBJ2-1
v_gene: TRBV11-2
abundance: -
CDR3nt: TGTGCCAGCAGCTTTGGGGGGCTAGCGGTCTACAATGAGCAGTTCTTC
CDR3aa: CASSFGGLAVYNEQFF

d_gene: -
j_gene: TRBJ1-5
v_gene: TRBV15
abundance: -
CDR3nt: TGTGCCACCAGCAGAGATCGGGGTTACAGCAATCAGCCCCAGCATTTT
CDR3aa: CATSRDRGYSNQPQHF

d_gene: -
j_gene: TRBJ1-2
v_gene: TRBV10-3
abundance: -
CDR3nt: TGTGCAATCAGTGACGGCATCTATAACTATGGCTACACCTTC
CDR3aa: CAISDGIYNYGYTF

d_gene: -
j_gene: TRBJ2-1
v_gene: TRBV4-1
abundance: -
CDR3nt: TGCGCCAGCAGCCAAGATCTAAGGGGGTACGAGCAGTTCTTC
CDR3aa: CASSQDLRGYEQFF

d_gene: -
j_gene: TRBJ2-2
v_gene: TRBV19
abundance: -
CDR3nt: TGTGCCAGTAGTACCATTCATCGGAGAGGGCCCGGGGAGCTGTTTTTT
CDR3aa: CASSTIHRRGPGELFF

d_gene: -
j_gene: TRBJ2-5
v_gene: TRBV7-9
abundance: -
CDR3nt: TGTGCCAGCAGTCCTGTGACGGCGGGCCAAGAGACCCAGTACTTC
CDR3aa: CASSPVTAGQETQYF

d_gene: TRBD1
j_gene: TRBJ2-5
v_gene: TRBV7-9
abundance: -
CDR3nt: TGTGCCAGCAGCTCCGATTTGACAGGGCCCCAAGAGACCCAGTACTTC
CDR3aa: CASSSDLTGPQETQYF

d_gene: -
j_gene: TRBJ2-1
v_gene: TRBV7-3
abundance: -
CDR3nt: TGTGCCAGCAGCAAACGGGGGTACTCCTACAATGAGCAGTTCTTC
CDR3aa: CASSKRGYSYNEQFF

d_gene: -
j_gene: TRBJ2-1
v_gene: TRBV5-1
abundance: -
CDR3nt: TGCGCCAGCAGCTTTCGGACGGTGAACCCAGCCTACAATGAGCAGTTCTTC
CDR3aa: CASSFRTVNPAYNEQFF

d_gene: -
j_gene: TRBJ1-4
v_gene: TRBV7-9
abundance: few
CDR3nt: TGTGCCAGCAGCCCCTTGAGAAATTTAGGACCCCTAAGGGATGAAAAACTGTTTTTT
CDR3aa: CASSPLRNLGPLRDEKLFF

d_gene: TRBD1
j_gene: TRBJ1-6
v_gene: TRBV25-1
abundance: -
CDR3nt: TGTGCCAGCGGGTTCGACAGGGGACGTAATTCACCCCTCCACTTT
CDR3aa: CASGFDRGRNSPLHF